This T cell receptor beta chain is from a study of CD8 T cells in Susac syndrome. Findings and caveats of the study: TCR sequencing and HLA analysis covered a relatively small number of individuals.

Comments on this clonotype: No antigen is known for it.

Sequencing of TCR beta, carried out with a high-throughput approach, was applied to CD8+ and CD4+ T cells from the blood. Negative isolation was applied to CD8+ and CD4+ T cells, and FACS enrichment was applied to TEMRA cells. An amount of RNA that ranged from roughly 0.45 to 1 ug was reverse transcribed with random hexamers. It was immunoSEQ multiplex PCR that amplified TCR beta CDR3 across 54 Vbeta and 13 Jbeta. TCRdb reprocessed the immunoSEQ multiplex PCR reads via MiXCR and lists one record per CDR3 protein. The data show around 200,000 distinct CDR3 sequences, 95% seen once. The TCR comes from a human donor in good health. The source material was CD4+ T cells from PBMCs.

The CDR3 region has the DNA TGCAGCGTTGGACAGGGGGTTCCGAATCAGCCCCAGCATTTT. Translated, it gives CSVGQGVPNQPQHF. V usage is TRBV29-1 and J usage is TRBJ1-5; 9 bases are shared with TRBD1. The CDR3 totals 14 residues. The germline CDR1 and CDR2 sequences are SQVTM and ANQGSEA. V dropped 4 bases and J dropped 4; count of bases not matched to a gene: 5.